These 5 T cell receptor beta chains were sequenced from one sample in a study of cytomegalovirus exposure and HLA in healthy donors. The study ran its PCR with 60 Vbeta and 13 Jbeta primers. Measured with immunoSEQ multiplex PCR; TCRdb has only the in-frame clones, and not every one. The table records 200,000 to 250,000 clones, roughly four fifths of them present only once. Sequenced: PBMCs. The source is a middle-aged woman in good health and CMV-seronegative.

The chain combines TRBV27 with TRBJ1-5, with no clear D. V was trimmed by 7 bases and J by 0 bases, leaving 10 bases between them. The CDR3 is 14 residues long. Germline V gives CDR1 MNHEY, CDR2 SMNVEV (reference sequence). CDR3 DNA sequence: TGTGCCAGCAAGGAGCTTGATAGCAATCAGCCCCAGCATTTT. As protein: CASKELDSNQPQHF.

The rearrangement joins TRBV19 to TRBJ1-1; tentatively, D is TRBD1 (6 bases). The germline CDR1 and CDR2 sequences are LNHDA and SQIVND (reference sequence). CDR3 length: 13 residues. V dropped 5 bases and J dropped 5 bases, with 12 bases sitting between them. In DNA form, the CDR3 reads TGTGCCAGTAGTGTACGACAGGTGACTGAAGCTTTCTTT. It specifies CASSVRQVTEAFF.

This clone was observed a handful of times. The chain has TRBV9 and TRBJ2-3, with 10 bases that match TRBD1. The CDR3 runs to 17 residues. In germline, CDR1 is SGDLS, CDR2 YYNGEE. After removal of 2 bases from V and 5 bases from J, the junction contained 11 bases not matched to a gene. The CDR3 region has the DNA TGTGCCAGCAGCGTCTCATCCGGGACAGGGGTGGGAGATACGCAGTATTTT. Translating it yields CASSVSSGTGVGDTQYF.

The J gene is TRBJ2-7, the V gene TRBV18, with D perhaps TRBD1 (5 bases). This CDR3 is 14 amino acids long. Trimming took off 5 bases at V and 2 bases at J, with 13 bases between the two ends. From germline, CDR1 is KGHSH and CDR2 LQKENI. CDR3 in DNA: TGTGCCAGCTCATCCTTTCGGACACCCTACGAGCAGTACTTC. Its translation is CASSSFRTPYEQYF. The full variable domain, its missing parts supplied by reference TRBV18 and TRBJ2-7, is NAGVMQNPRHLVRRRGQEARLRCSPMKGHSHVYWYRQLPEEGLKFMVYLQKENIIDESGMPKERFSAEFPKEGPSILRIQQVVRGDSAAYFCASSSFRTPYEQYFGPGTRLTVT.

The rearrangement uses TRBV5-1 and TRBJ2-7, with TRBD1 identical over 11 bases. CDR3 length: 15 amino acids. The trim removed 4 bases at V and 2 bases at J, leaving 5 bases unmatched. The V gene's germline CDR1 is SGHRS and CDR2 YFSETQ. The CDR3 loop is CASSPGTGGTYEQYF. CDR3 sequence (DNA): TGCGCCAGCAGCCCCGGGACAGGGGGTACCTACGAGCAGTACTTC.